Presented here are 4 T cell receptor beta chains from one specimen sequenced in a study of blood T cell repertoires in COVID-19. TCRdb keeps only in-frame clones here, not all; method: immunoSEQ multiplex PCR. The table lists over 250,000 clones, approximately 83% of them singletons. Sequenced sample: peripheral blood. Every receptor here comes from a woman aged 70-85 years with acute or convalescent COVID-19.

On this clone itself: Germline and junction disagree at one end, which may indicate a read error. This chain links TRBV7-7 with TRBJ2-2, with D possibly TRBD2 on 5 matching bases. From germline, CDR1 is SSHAT and CDR2 FNYEAQ (reference sequence). The CDR3 runs 12 residues. The CDR3 protein is CASSAGRGELFF. DNA for the CDR3: TGTGCTAGCAGCGCGGGTCGGGGGGAGCTGTTTTTT.

The chain combines TRBV5-1 with TRBJ1-4; D unresolved. Germline V gives CDR1 SGHRS, CDR2 YFSETQ. Deletions cut 4 bases from V and 5 bases from J, with 15 bases between. The CDR3 loop spans 15 amino acids. In nucleotides, the CDR3 is TGCGCCAGCAGCCGAGGCGGCTCGGAGAATGAAAAACTGTTTTTT. It codes for CASSRGGSENEKLFF.

This clone was detected a few times. The chain joins TRBV11-1 to TRBJ2-7, with TRBD1 matching 7 bases. CDR3 length: 12 amino acids. CDR1 is SGHAT and CDR2 is FQDESV in the germline V gene (reference sequence). V was pared by 5 bases and J by 9 bases, with 7 bases of the junction left unmatched. This CDR3 is CASSPTGLGQYF. The DNA for the CDR3 is TGTGCCAGCAGCCCGACAGGGCTAGGGCAGTACTTC. The full variable domain, with the rest looked up from reference TRBV11-1 and TRBJ2-7, is EAEVAQSPRYKITEKSQAVAFWCDPISGHATLYWYRQILGQGPELLVQFQDESVVDDSQLPKDRFSAERLKGVDSTLKIQPAELGDSAMYLCASSPTGLGQYFGPGTRLTVT.

The gene calls are TRBV3-1 (or the pseudogene TRBV3-2) and TRBJ2-3, with D perhaps matching TRBD1 (5 bases). The CDR3 spans 13 residues. The ends were cut back, 2 bases at V and 4 bases at J, with 7 bases in the middle. CDR1 is LGHDT, CDR2 YNNKEL, per germline (reference sequence). The CDR3 DNA follows: TGTGCCAGCAGCCAACAGGGATCAGATACGCAGTATTTT. Amino acids: CASSQQGSDTQYF.